This TCR beta chain was found in a study of T cell responses to AZD1222 COVID-19 vaccine. TCRdb's table, derived via immunoSEQ multiplex PCR, lists solely in-frame clones and lacks some. The sample has 65,000 to 85,000 clones; approximately 80% are singletons. This CDR3 is 15 amino acids long. Between the trimmed V and J ends, which lost 1 base and 4 bases, there was a span of 13 bases. Germline V gives CDR1 SGHNT, CDR2 YYREEE (reference sequence). The source of this sequence is an adult who received the AZD1222 COVID-19 vaccine. The sequencing here drew on peripheral blood, taken 28 days after the second AZD1222 dose. The chain links TRBV5-4 to TRBJ2-3, with D tentatively TRBD1 or TRBD2 (5 bases each). The CDR3 DNA follows: TGTGCCAGCAGCTTGCCAGATTCGGGACCAGATACGCAGTATTTT. It translates to CASSLPDSGPDTQYF.